This TCR beta chain was recovered during a study of T cell responses to AZD1222 COVID-19 vaccine. The protocol was immunoSEQ multiplex PCR, while the TCRdb copy is restricted to in-frame clones and leaves out a portion. The sample has about 180,000 clones, 85% to 95% seen once. Germline trimming cut 3 bases from V and 4 bases from J; bases unmatched to any gene: 1. This CDR3 is built from 13 residues. From germline, CDR1 is SGHKS and CDR2 YYEKEE (reference sequence). The chain carries TRBV5-5 and TRBJ1-5; the match to TRBD1 covers 7 bases. This receptor was obtained from an adult who received the AZD1222 COVID-19 vaccine. Source: peripheral blood, taken 28 days after the second AZD1222 dose. CDR3 residues: CASSWDSNQPQHF. Written as DNA, the CDR3 is TGTGCCAGCAGCTGGGACAGTAATCAGCCCCAGCATTTT.